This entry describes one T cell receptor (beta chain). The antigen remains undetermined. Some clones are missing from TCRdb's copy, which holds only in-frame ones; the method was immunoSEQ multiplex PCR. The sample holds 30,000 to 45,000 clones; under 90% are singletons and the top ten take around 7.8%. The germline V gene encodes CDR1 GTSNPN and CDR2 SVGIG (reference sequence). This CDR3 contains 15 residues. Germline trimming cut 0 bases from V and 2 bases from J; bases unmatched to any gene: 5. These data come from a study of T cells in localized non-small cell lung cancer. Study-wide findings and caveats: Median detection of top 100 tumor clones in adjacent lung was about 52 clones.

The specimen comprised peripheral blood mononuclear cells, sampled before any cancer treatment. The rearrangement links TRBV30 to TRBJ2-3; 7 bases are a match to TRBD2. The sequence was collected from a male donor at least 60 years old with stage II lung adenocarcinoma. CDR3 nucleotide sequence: TGTGCCTGGAGTGTGAGCGGGACCCACACAGATACGCAGTATTTT. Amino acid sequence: CAWSVSGTHTDTQYF.